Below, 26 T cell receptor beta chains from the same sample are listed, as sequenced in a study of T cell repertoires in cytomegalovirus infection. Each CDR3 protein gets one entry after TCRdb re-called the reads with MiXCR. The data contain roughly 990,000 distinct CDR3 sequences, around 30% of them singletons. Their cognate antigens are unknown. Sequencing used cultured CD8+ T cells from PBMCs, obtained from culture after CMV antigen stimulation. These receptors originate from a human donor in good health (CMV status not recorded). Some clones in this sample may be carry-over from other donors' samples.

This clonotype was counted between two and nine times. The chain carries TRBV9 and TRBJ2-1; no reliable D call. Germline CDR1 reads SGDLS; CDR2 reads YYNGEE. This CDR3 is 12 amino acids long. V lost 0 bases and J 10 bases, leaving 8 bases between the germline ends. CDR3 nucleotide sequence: TGTGCCAGCAGCGTAGTAGGCAGAGAGCAGTTCTTC. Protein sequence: CASSVVGREQFF.

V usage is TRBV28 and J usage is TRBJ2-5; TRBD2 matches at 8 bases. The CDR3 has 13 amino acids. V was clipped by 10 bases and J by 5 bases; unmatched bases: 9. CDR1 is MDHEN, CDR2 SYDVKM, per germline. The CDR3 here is CANSPGLDETQYF. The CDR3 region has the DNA TGTGCCAACAGCCCGGGACTAGATGAGACCCAGTACTTC.

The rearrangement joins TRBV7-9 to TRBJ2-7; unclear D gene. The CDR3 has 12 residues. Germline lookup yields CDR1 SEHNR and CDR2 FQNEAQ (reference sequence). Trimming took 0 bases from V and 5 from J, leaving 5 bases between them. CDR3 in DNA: TGTGCCAGCAGCTTAGCCAGGAACGAGCAGTACGTC. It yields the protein CASSLARNEQYV.

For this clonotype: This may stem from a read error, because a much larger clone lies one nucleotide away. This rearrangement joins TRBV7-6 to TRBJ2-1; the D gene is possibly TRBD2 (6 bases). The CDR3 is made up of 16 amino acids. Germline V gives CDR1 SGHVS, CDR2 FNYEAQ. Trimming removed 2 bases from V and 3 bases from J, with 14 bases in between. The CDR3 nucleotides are TGTGCCAGCAGCTTATCGGGCCAGCGGGTCTACAATGAGCAGTTCTTC. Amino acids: CASSLSGQRVYNEQFF.

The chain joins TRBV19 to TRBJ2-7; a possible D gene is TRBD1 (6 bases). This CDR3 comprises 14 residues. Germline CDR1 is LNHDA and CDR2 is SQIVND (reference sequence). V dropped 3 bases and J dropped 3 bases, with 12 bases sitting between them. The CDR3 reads CASSMVQGIYEQYF. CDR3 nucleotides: TGTGCCAGTAGTATGGTACAGGGAATCTACGAGCAGTACTTC.

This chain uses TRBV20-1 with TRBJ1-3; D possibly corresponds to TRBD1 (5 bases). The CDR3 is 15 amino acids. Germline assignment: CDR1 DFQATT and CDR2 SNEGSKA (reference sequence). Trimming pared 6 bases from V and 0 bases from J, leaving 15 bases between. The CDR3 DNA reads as TGCAGTGCCTGGGACCCCAGACTCTCTGGAAACACCATATATTTT. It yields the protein CSAWDPRLSGNTIYF.

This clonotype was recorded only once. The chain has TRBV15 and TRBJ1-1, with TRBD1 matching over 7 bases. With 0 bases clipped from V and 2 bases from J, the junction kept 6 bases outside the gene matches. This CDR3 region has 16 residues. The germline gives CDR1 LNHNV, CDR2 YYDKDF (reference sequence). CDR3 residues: CATSRDYGTANTEAFF. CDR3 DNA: TGTGCCACCAGCAGAGATTATGGGACAGCCAACACTGAAGCTTTCTTT.

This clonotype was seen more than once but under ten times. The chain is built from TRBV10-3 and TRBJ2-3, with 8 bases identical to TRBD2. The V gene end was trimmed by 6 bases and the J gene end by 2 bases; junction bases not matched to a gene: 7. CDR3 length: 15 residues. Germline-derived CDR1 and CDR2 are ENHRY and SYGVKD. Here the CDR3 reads CAIRRNSGNTDTQYF. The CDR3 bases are TGTGCCATCAGACGAAATAGCGGGAACACAGATACGCAGTATTTT.

This chain's CDR3 is CSARLGGKRFF. The DNA of the CDR3 is TGCAGTGCGAGACTAGGGGGGAAGAGGTTTTTT. The rearrangement links TRBV20-1 to TRBJ1-4, with a tentative D call TRBD1 (6 bases). Germline V gives CDR1 DFQATT, CDR2 SNEGSKA (reference sequence). The V end lost 6 bases, the J end lost 16 bases, and 18 bases lay between the germline ends. This CDR3 region has 11 residues.

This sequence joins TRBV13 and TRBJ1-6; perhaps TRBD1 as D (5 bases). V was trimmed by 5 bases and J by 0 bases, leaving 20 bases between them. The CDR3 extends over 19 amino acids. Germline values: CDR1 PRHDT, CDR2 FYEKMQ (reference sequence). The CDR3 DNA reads TGTGCCAGCAGCCCCTGGGGGACGGGAATGAGCTCCTATAATTCACCCCTCCACTTT. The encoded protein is CASSPWGTGMSSYNSPLHF.

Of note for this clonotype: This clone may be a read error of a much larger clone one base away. CDR3 amino acids: CTSSWTALNEKLFF. In DNA form, the CDR3 reads TGTACTAGCAGCTGGACAGCGCTTAATGAAAAACTGTTTTTT. The chain carries TRBV7-6 and TRBJ1-4; perhaps TRBD1 as D (6 bases). CDR1 is SGHVS and CDR2 is FNYEAQ in the germline V gene. The CDR3 is made up of 14 amino acids.

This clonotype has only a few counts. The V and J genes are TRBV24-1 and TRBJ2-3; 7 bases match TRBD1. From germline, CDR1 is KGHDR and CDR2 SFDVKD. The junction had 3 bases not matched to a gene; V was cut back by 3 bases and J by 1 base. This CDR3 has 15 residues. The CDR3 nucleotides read TGTGCCACCAGTGATCAGGGGGTGGGCACAGATACGCAGTATTTT. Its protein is CATSDQGVGTDTQYF.

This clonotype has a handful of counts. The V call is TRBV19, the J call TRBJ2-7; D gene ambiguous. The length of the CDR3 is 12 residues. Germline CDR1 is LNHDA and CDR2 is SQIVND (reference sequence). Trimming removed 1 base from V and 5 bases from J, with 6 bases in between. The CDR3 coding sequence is TGTGCCAGTAGTATAGCCCCGGACGAGCAGTACTTC. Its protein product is CASSIAPDEQYF.

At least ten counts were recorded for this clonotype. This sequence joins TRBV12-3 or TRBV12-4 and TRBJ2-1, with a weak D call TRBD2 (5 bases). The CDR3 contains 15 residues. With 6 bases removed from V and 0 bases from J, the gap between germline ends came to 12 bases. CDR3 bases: TGTGCCAGCAGCGCCGGGGAGAGCTCCTACAATGAGCAGTTCTTC. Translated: CASSAGESSYNEQFF.

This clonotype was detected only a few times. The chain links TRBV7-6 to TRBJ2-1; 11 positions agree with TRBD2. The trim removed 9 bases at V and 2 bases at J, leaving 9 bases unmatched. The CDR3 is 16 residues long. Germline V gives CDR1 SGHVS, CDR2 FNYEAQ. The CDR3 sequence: CASQGLAGGTYNEQFF. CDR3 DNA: TGTGCCAGTCAGGGGCTAGCGGGGGGCACCTACAATGAGCAGTTCTTC.

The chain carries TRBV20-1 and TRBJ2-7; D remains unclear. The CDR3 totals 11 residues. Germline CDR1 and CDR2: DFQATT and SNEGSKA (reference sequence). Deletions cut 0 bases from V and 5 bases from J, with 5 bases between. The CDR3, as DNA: TGCAGTGCTAGAGATGGAAACGAGCAGTACTTC. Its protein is CSARDGNEQYF.

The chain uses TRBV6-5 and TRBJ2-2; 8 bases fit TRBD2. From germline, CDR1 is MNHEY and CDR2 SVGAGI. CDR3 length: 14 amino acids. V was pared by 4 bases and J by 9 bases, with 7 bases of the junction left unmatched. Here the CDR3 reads CASSSGGGRWELFF. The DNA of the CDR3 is TGTGCCAGCAGTTCGGGAGGGGGGCGATGGGAGCTGTTTTTT.

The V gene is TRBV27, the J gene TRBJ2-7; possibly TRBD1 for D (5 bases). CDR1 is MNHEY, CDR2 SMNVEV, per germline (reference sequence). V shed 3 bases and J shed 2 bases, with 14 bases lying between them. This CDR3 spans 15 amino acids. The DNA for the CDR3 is TGTGCCAGCAGTTTGCTGGCAGGGTCAACCTACGAGCAGTACTTC. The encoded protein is CASSLLAGSTYEQYF.

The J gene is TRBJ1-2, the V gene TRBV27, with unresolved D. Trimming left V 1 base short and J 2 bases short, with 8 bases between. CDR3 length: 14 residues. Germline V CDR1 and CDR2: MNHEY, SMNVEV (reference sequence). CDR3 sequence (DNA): TGTGCCAGCAGTTTATTACCCGGGAACTATGGCTACACCTTC. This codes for CASSLLPGNYGYTF.

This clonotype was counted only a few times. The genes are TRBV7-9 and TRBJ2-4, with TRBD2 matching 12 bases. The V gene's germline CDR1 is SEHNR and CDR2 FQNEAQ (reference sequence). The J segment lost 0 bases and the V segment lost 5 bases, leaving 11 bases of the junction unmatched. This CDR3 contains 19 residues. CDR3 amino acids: CASSPTSGLAGLAKNIQYF. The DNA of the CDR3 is TGTGCCAGCAGCCCAACAAGTGGACTAGCGGGGCTAGCCAAAAACATTCAGTACTTC.

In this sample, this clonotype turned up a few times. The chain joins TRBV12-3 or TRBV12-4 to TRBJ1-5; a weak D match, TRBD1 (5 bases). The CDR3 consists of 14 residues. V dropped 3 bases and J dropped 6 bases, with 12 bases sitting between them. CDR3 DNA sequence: TGTGCCAGCAGTTTGGTAGGGGTCGGTCAGCCCCAGCATTTT. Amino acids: CASSLVGVGQPQHF.

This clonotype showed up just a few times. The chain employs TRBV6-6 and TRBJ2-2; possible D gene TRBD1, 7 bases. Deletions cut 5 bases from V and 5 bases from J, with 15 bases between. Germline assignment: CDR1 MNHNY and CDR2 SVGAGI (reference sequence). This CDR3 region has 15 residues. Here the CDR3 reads CASSGGGFLTGELFF. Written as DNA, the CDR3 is TGTGCCAGCAGTGGAGGGGGCTTCCTGACCGGGGAGCTGTTTTTT.

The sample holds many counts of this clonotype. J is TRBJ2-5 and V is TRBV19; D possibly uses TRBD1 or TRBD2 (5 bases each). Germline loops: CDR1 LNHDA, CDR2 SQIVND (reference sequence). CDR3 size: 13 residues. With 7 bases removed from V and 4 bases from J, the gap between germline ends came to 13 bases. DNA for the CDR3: TGTGCCAGTACCGGGACGTCCCGAGAGACCCAGTACTTC. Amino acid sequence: CASTGTSRETQYF.

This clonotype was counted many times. The CDR3: CASTQRRLGDGYTF. DNA of the CDR3: TGTGCCAGCACCCAAAGGCGCTTGGGGGATGGCTACACCTTC. The J gene is TRBJ1-2, the V gene TRBV7-2; maybe TRBD1 (5 bases). The CDR3 contains 14 residues. From germline, CDR1 is SGHTA and CDR2 FQGNSA. V was shortened by 7 bases and J by 6 bases, with 18 bases between the two germline ends. The entire variable domain, with the rest obtained from reference TRBV7-2 and TRBJ1-2, is as follows: GAGVSQSPSNKVTEKGKDVELRCDPISGHTALYWYRQSLGQGLEFLIYFQGNSAPDKSGLPSDRFSAERTGGSVSTLTIQRTQQEDSAVYLCASTQRRLGDGYTFGSGTRLTVV.

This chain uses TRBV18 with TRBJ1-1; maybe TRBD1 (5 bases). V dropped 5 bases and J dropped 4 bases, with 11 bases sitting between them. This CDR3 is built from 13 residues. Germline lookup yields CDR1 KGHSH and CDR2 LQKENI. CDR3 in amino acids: CASSDRARTEAFF. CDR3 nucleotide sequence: TGTGCCAGCTCAGACAGAGCTCGCACTGAAGCTTTCTTT. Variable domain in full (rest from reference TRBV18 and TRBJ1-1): NAGVMQNPRHLVRRRGQEARLRCSPMKGHSHVYWYRQLPEEGLKFMVYLQKENIIDESGMPKERFSAEFPKEGPSILRIQQVVRGDSAAYFCASSDRARTEAFFGQGTRLTVV.

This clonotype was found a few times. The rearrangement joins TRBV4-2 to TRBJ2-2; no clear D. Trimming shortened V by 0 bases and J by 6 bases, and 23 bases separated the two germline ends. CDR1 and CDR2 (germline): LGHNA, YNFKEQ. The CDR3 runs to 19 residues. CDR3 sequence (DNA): TGTGCCAGCAGCCAAGAAACTTTTGAGAGGTTCTGGGCCCCCGGGGAGCTGTTTTTT. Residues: CASSQETFERFWAPGELFF.